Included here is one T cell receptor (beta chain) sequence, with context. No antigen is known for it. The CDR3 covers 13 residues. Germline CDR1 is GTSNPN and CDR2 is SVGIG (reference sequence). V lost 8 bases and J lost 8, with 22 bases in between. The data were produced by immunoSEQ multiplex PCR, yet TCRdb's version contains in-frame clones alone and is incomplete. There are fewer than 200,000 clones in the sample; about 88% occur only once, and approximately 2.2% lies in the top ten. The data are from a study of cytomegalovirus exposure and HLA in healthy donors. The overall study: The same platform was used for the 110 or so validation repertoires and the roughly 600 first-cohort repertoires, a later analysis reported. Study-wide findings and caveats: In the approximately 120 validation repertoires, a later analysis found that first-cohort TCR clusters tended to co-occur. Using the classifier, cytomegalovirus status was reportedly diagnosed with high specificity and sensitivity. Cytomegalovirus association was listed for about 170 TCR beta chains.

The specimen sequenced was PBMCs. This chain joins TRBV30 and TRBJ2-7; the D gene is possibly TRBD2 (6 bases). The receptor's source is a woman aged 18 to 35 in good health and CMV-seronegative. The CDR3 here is CAGTGPTGRKQYF. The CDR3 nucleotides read TGTGCCGGGACGGGACCCACCGGGAGAAAGCAGTACTTC. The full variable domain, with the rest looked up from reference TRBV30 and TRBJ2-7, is SQTIHQWPATLVQPVGSPLSLECTVEGTSNPNLYWYRQAAGRGLQLLFYSVGIGQISSEVPQNLSASRPQDRQFILSSKKLLLSDSGFYLCAGTGPTGRKQYFGPGTRLTVT.